Sequencing of this TCR beta chain was carried out in a study of OX40 agonist ivuxolimab in advanced cancers. Findings and limits, study-wide: Undetermined was the antigen specificity of the expanded peripheral T cells.

Germline V lookup: CDR1 GTSNPN, CDR2 SVGIG (reference sequence). The CDR3 has 14 residues. V lost 3 bases to trimming and J lost 4 bases, with 15 bases between them. Libraries were prepared by immunoSEQ multiplex PCR; TCRdb keeps only in-frame clonotypes and omits some of them. This table has over 45,000 clones, approximately 90% appearing once. Autoimmune disease history or systemic immunosuppression disqualified patients. As to this clone: Its antigen is not identified.

The source is an adult with an advanced solid tumor such as melanoma, head and neck, liver or kidney cancer. This sequence joins TRBV30 and TRBJ1-2; tentatively, D is TRBD1 (5 bases). The sequenced sample was CD4+ or CD8+ T cells sorted from blood, obtained in a trial of the OX40 agonist ivuxolimab. This chain's CDR3 is CAWSETKTVYGYTF. The CDR3 DNA is TGTGCCTGGAGCGAAACAAAGACAGTCTATGGCTACACCTTC.